Included here is one TCR beta chain sequence, with context. Antigen specificity is unknown. The data belong to a study of graft-versus-host responses after intestinal transplantation. Study as a whole: The whole recipient group had anti-thymocyte globulin induction followed by tacrolimus and steroids for two to three years. Study-wide results and limits: Recipient marrow contained GvH clones, some of which appeared first in ileum or blood. Graft-donor T cell macrochimerism coincided with high graft-versus-host to host-versus-graft clonal ratios in allografts.

Using immunoSEQ multiplex PCR, the repertoire was profiled, and TCRdb retains in-frame clones only, with some absent. The sample has roughly 28,000 clones, approximately 90% seen once; the top ten hold around a tenth. Trimming removed 6 bases at V and 1 base at J, with 10 bases between. Germline-derived CDR1 and CDR2 are MNHEY and SVGAGI. The CDR3 has 13 amino acids. The V and J genes are TRBV6-5 and TRBJ2-7; a possible D gene is TRBD1 (5 bases). The specimen was PBMCs, collected around 460 days after intestinal transplantation. This clonotype was sampled from a human patient who received an intestinal transplant, so some T cells may come from the graft donor. CDR3 amino acids: CASRRQSSYEQYF. CDR3 DNA: TGTGCCAGCAGACGACAGTCTTCCTACGAGCAGTACTTC.